The TCR beta chain under discussion was sequenced for a study of cytomegalovirus exposure and HLA in healthy donors. Overall study context: There were some 81 million unique TCRs (from HLA-typed donors) in an early data release.

Notes on the study in general: Among TCR beta chains of equal frequency, HLA-associated ones were more clonally expanded in a later analysis. After further analysis at a later stage, 16,951 TCR beta sequences were associated with HLA alleles at 0.05 false discovery rate.

The CDR3 loop spans 16 amino acids. V lost 1 base and J 2 bases, leaving 14 bases between the germline ends. Per germline, CDR1 KGHSH and CDR2 LQKENI. The PCR contained 60 Vbeta and 13 Jbeta primers. The assay was immunoSEQ multiplex PCR, and TCRdb's table has in-frame clones only and misses some. Seen here are roughly 200,000 clones, 79% observed once, and the top ten hold approximately 1.4%. A note on this clone: Antigen: not known.

The chain has TRBV18 and TRBJ2-5, with D maybe TRBD2 (6 bases). The source material was PBMCs. The receptor was isolated from a girl aged 5 to 17 in good health and CMV-seropositive. The CDR3 sequence is CASSPRLDRGQETQYF. The CDR3 DNA follows: TGTGCCAGCTCACCACGACTAGACCGGGGACAAGAGACCCAGTACTTC. Combining the CDR3 with reference TRBV18 and TRBJ2-5 gives the whole variable domain NAGVMQNPRHLVRRRGQEARLRCSPMKGHSHVYWYRQLPEEGLKFMVYLQKENIIDESGMPKERFSAEFPKEGPSILRIQQVVRGDSAAYFCASSPRLDRGQETQYFGPGTRLLVL.